The clone carrying this T cell receptor (delta chain) was picked up many times. No antigen is known for it. This sample is drawn from a study of γδ T cells in repeated Plasmodium falciparum infection. For the study at large: Over about 640 days, donors received four mosquito-bite P. falciparum NF54 infections. Study outcomes and limitations: Malian children's Vdelta2-negative repertoires appeared more expanded and less diverse than Australians'. Waves of new clonotype selection appeared after repeated controlled infections in Vdelta2-negative, largely Vdelta1+, gammadelta T cells. Vgamma9/Vdelta2+ T cells showed a stable polyclonal repertoire with shared TCRgamma sequences.

Trimming cost V 2 bases and J 0 bases; bases outside gene matches: 19. The germline V gene encodes CDR1 GEAIGNYY and CDR2 EKD. The length of the CDR3 is 21 residues. Bulk repertoires came from Vgamma9/Vdelta2+ or Vdelta2-negative gammadelta T cells flow-sorted from PBMC. TCRdb used CATT to re-call clones from the multiplex PCR reads. The repertoire consists of approximately 93,000 delta-chain clones, with roughly 0.9% occurring once and the leading ten covering around 9.6%. V gene TRDV2 combines with J gene TRDJ1; 11 bases agree with TRDD3. This TCR came from a pool of human donors (malaria-infected and uninfected, not separated). The sample consisted of gamma-delta T cells from blood. The CDR3 nucleotides read TGTGCCTGTGACAGACTGGGGGATAACCCGGGCTCCCGGGGATACACCGATAAACTCATCTTT. Residues: CACDRLGDNPGSRGYTDKLIF.